The rows below give T cell receptor beta chains drawn from one sample of a study of response to subunit inactivated influenza vaccine. TCRdb processed the RT-PCR reads anew with MiXCR; each CDR3 protein has one entry. The sample has 450,000 to 600,000 distinct CDR3 sequences, approximately 7.8% seen once. The sequenced sample was PBMCs from blood, obtained around 25 months after vaccination. These receptors were obtained from a man in his fifties or sixties who received an inactivated influenza vaccine. The CDR3 runs from the conserved cysteine through the conserved F or W.

>TRBV3-1|TRBJ1-5
CASSQAAGYQPQHF
>TRBV12-3/TRBV12-4|TRBJ2-1
CASRARNNEQFF
>TRBV12-3/TRBV12-4|TRBJ2-3
CASSPFGDGTTDTQYF
>TRBV6-5|TRBJ2-5
CASSYSGAQETQYF
>TRBV2|TRBJ1-5
CASRPTASIGPQHF
>TRBV30|TRBJ2-5
CAWRAFSGGAQETQYF
>TRBV12-3/TRBV12-4|TRBJ1-6
CASSFSLTQGTLHF
>TRBV18|TRBJ2-1
CASSERTGSQFF
>TRBV10-3|TRBJ2-1
CAITRLVINEQFF
>TRBV7-9|TRBJ1-2
CASSLVGSGYTF
>TRBV10-2|TRBJ2-3
CASIRGAFASTDTQYF
>TRBV7-2|TRBJ2-7
CASSLEIEYEQYF
>TRBV6-1|TRBJ1-5
CASSVRDGSNQPQHF
>TRBV6-2/TRBV6-3|TRBJ1-6
CASSRRGGTVHHNSPLHF
>TRBV5-1|TRBJ1-2
CASSSNPRVNYGYTF
>TRBV12-3/TRBV12-4|NA
CASSSFGTSRENEQYF
>TRBV7-8|TRBJ2-2
CASSSNLFPGELFF
>TRBV20-1|TRBJ2-3
CSAVRGLAGVADTQYF
>TRBV5-1|TRBJ2-2
CASSPYTHGNTGELFF
>TRBV12-5|TRBJ2-2
CASGLVTGAHTGELFF
>TRBV2|TRBJ2-7
CASSRQGAAYEQYF
>TRBV6-5|TRBJ2-1
CASSYEENLYNEQFF
>TRBV20-1|TRBJ2-1
CSARAGNEQFF
>TRBV7-9|TRBJ2-5
CASSLGTDQETQYF
>TRBV5-5|TRBJ2-3
CASSFWVVTDTQYF
>TRBV29-1|TRBJ2-3
CSGGGGRALGTDTQYF
>TRBV21-1|TRBJ2-4
CASSTGLAFGNRAKNIQYF
>TRBV14|TRBJ2-2
CASSQHRGSGELFF
>TRBV6-5|TRBJ2-3
CASSYSGVRLAGATDTQYF
>TRBV5-1|TRBJ2-3
CASSSDLDTQYF
>TRBV4-1|TRBJ2-3
CASSQEFPEGSRDTQYF
>TRBV12-3/TRBV12-4|TRBJ1-5
CASRRDRASNQPQHF
>TRBV29-1|TRBJ1-5
CSVARGSNQPQHF
>TRBV6-2/TRBV6-3|TRBJ2-2
CYTGFGGELFF
>TRBV5-1|TRBJ2-2
CASSLVGKNTGELFF
>TRBV3-1|TRBJ1-6
CASSRGRGNSPLHF
>TRBV6-1|TRBJ1-2
CASSEVGWGYGYTF
>TRBV5-1|TRBJ2-3
CASSPAVADTQYF
>TRBV29-1|TRBJ2-5
CSVGGLMETQYF
>TRBV9|TRBJ2-1
CASSVDSDNEQFF